This T cell receptor beta chain was observed in a study of control samples from healthy donors and cancer patients. V was clipped by 4 bases and J by 2 bases; unmatched bases: 11. CDR1 and CDR2 (germline): SGHRS, YFSETQ. The CDR3 is made up of 16 amino acids. TCRdb's copy holds only in-frame clones and misses some; the assay was immunoSEQ multiplex PCR. The sample contains 200,000 or so clones, around 90% of which appear only once. J is TRBJ1-2 and V is TRBV5-1; 7 bases are shared with TRBD1. Sequenced: blood. The sequence derives from a man aged 30-40 years in good health. As DNA, the CDR3 is TGCGCCAGCAGCGTTGAGGGGACAGAGCCAAACTATGGCTACACCTTC. It specifies CASSVEGTEPNYGYTF.